The present TCR beta chain was sequenced within a study of post-analysis software for immune sequencing data. TCR beta cDNA libraries included unique molecular identifiers. MiXCR, run by TCRdb on the PCR reads, gives a single entry per CDR3 protein. In the table there are hundreds of thousands of distinct CDR3 sequences, roughly 27% of which are singletons. The TCR comes from a girl between 10 and 17 years old with multiple sclerosis. Sequenced: blood.

CDR3 nucleotides: TGTGCCAGCACCGAGGGGAGCTCCTACGAGCAGTACTTC. Its protein product is CASTEGSSYEQYF. The V and J genes are TRBV28 and TRBJ2-7, with D perhaps given as TRBD1 or TRBD2 (5 bases each). V was cut by 7 bases and J by 0 bases, with 10 bases left in between. Per germline, CDR1 MDHEN and CDR2 SYDVKM. CDR3 length: 13 amino acids. Together with reference TRBV28 and TRBJ2-7, the CDR3 gives the full variable domain: DVKVTQSSRYLVKRTGEKVFLECVQDMDHENMFWYRQDPGLGLRLIYFSYDVKMKEKGDIPEGYSVSREKKERFSLILESASTNQTSMYLCASTEGSSYEQYFGPGTRLTVT.